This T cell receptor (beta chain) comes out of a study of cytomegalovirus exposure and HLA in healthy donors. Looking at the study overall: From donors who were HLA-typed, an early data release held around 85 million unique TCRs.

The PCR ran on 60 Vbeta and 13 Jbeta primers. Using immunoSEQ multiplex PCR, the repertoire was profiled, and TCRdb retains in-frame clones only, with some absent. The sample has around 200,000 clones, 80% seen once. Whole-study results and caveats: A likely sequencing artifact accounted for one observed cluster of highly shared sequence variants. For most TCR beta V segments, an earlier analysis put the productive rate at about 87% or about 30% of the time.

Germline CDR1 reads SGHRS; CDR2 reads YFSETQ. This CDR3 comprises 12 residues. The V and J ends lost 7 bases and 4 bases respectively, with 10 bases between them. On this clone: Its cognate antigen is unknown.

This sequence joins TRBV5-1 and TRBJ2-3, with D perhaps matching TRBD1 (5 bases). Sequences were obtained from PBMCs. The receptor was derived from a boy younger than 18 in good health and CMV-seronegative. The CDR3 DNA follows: TGCGCCAGCGGCAGGGCCCCAGATACGCAGTATTTT. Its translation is CASGRAPDTQYF.